These 31 T cell receptor beta chains originate from one sample sequenced in a study of OX40 agonist ivuxolimab in advanced cancers. Profiling relied on immunoSEQ multiplex PCR, and the TCRdb table lists in-frame clones only, not all of them. The table has about 40,000 clones, 75% to 90% seen once. Material: CD4+ or CD8+ T cells sorted from blood, obtained in a trial of the OX40 agonist ivuxolimab. The receptors derive from an adult with an advanced solid tumor such as melanoma, head and neck, liver or kidney cancer.

The V gene is TRBV11-2, the J gene TRBJ2-2; D is ambiguous. V gave up 3 bases and J gave up 2 bases, with 7 bases separating them. Germline assignment: CDR1 SGHAT and CDR2 FQNNGV. The CDR3 spans 14 residues. CDR3 loop: CASSLLTNTGELFF. CDR3 coding DNA: TGTGCCAGCAGCTTGCTGACTAACACCGGGGAGCTGTTTTTT. The full variable domain, rest sourced from reference TRBV11-2 and TRBJ2-2, is EAGVAQSPRYKIIEKRQSVAFWCNPISGHATLYWYQQILGQGPKLLIQFQNNGVVDDSQLPKDRFSAERLKGVDSTLKIQPAKLEDSAVYLCASSLLTNTGELFFGEGSRLTVL.

The gene calls are TRBV7-9 and TRBJ2-5; TRBD2 matches at 10 bases. V gave up 1 base and J gave up 5 bases; unmatched junction bases: 13. There are 18 residues in the CDR3. CDR1 is SEHNR, CDR2 FQNEAQ, per germline (reference sequence). The CDR3 DNA reads as TGTGCCAGCAGCTTAGTTCTGGAGAAGCGGGGGGGCTTGGAGACCCAGTACTTC. It encodes CASSLVLEKRGGLETQYF.

DNA of the CDR3: TGTGCCAGCACCCCATATGGGGCAGGGGCTAATGAAAAACTGTTTTTT. This encodes CASTPYGAGANEKLFF. The chain has TRBV9 and TRBJ1-4; perhaps TRBD1 as D (6 bases). Germline lookup yields CDR1 SGDLS and CDR2 YYNGEE. CDR3 length: 16 amino acids. V was trimmed by 6 bases and J by 3 bases, leaving 18 bases between them.

This chain joins TRBV7-3 and TRBJ2-1; D is uncertain. Germline V gene data show CDR1 as SGHTA and CDR2 as FQGTGA. V lost 4 bases and J lost 4, with 8 bases in between. This CDR3 region has 13 residues. In nucleotides, the CDR3 is TGTGCCAGCAGCTCCACACAGTACAATGAGCAGTTCTTC. This sequence encodes CASSSTQYNEQFF.

V gene TRBV11-3 combines with J gene TRBJ1-2; D not resolved. Trimming removed 5 bases from V and 4 bases from J, with 26 bases in between. The length of the CDR3 is 18 residues. Germline V CDR1 and CDR2: SGHNT, YENEEA. Here the CDR3 reads CASSKGLGAFPILYGYTF. In DNA, the CDR3 is TGTGCCAGCAGCAAAGGGTTGGGAGCCTTCCCTATCCTCTATGGCTACACCTTC. The variable domain in full, with the rest retrieved from reference TRBV11-3 and TRBJ1-2, is EAGVVQSPRYKIIEKKQPVAFWCNPISGHNTLYWYLQNLGQGPELLIRYENEEAVDDSQLPKDRFSAERLKGVDSTLKIQPAELGDSAVYLCASSKGLGAFPILYGYTFGSGTRLTVV.

The V and J genes are TRBV5-1 and TRBJ1-2; no reliable D call. The V end was cut by 4 bases, the J end by 3 bases, with 10 bases between. Germline V gene data show CDR1 as SGHRS and CDR2 as YFSETQ. This CDR3 comprises 13 residues. CDR3: CASSTDGDYGYTF. The CDR3 DNA reads TGCGCCAGCAGCACGGACGGGGACTATGGCTACACCTTC.

This chain's CDR3 is CSSERGMGAFF. CDR3 nucleotides: TGCAGCTCCGAGAGAGGAATGGGGGCTTTCTTT. The V and J genes are TRBV29-1 and TRBJ1-1; D gene uncertain. The germline V gene has CDR1 SQVTM and CDR2 ANQGSEA. V was shortened by 8 bases and J by 11 bases, with 18 bases between the two germline ends. The CDR3 contains 11 residues.

The chain has TRBV19 and TRBJ2-3; D gene unclear. V lost 5 bases and J lost 6, with 9 bases in between. CDR1 and CDR2 (germline): LNHDA, SQIVND (reference sequence). The CDR3 length is 12 residues. CDR3 nucleotide sequence: TGTGCCAGTAGTGTCCCTTGGGATACGCAGTATTTT. Protein product: CASSVPWDTQYF.

This clone was picked up one time. The chain combines TRBV10-1 with TRBJ1-2; the match to TRBD1 covers 7 bases. J lost 4 bases, V lost 6 bases, and 8 bases had no gene match. The CDR3 is made up of 14 amino acids. Per germline, CDR1 WNHNN and CDR2 SYGVQD (reference sequence). This CDR3 is CASSPGEGAYGYTF. CDR3 coding DNA: TGCGCCAGCAGCCCCGGTGAGGGGGCCTATGGCTACACCTTC.

A note on this clone: The sample holds other DNA sequences that translate to the same CDR3. This rearrangement joins TRBV5-1 to TRBJ2-7, with D unresolved. The CDR3 has 13 residues. The V end was cut by 1 base, the J end by 4 bases, with 9 bases between. CDR1 and CDR2 (germline): SGHRS, YFSETQ. CDR3 residues: CASSLSSGYEQYF. CDR3 DNA: TGCGCCAGCAGCTTGTCATCCGGTTACGAGCAGTACTTC.

V and J are TRBV9 and TRBJ2-5, with 11 bases aligning to TRBD1. From germline, CDR1 is SGDLS and CDR2 YYNGEE. The V gene end was trimmed by 4 bases and the J gene end by 5 bases; junction bases not matched to a gene: 7. The CDR3 is made up of 15 amino acids. The CDR3 protein is CASSPRDRGTETQYF. CDR3 in DNA: TGTGCCAGCAGCCCTCGGGACAGGGGGACGGAGACCCAGTACTTC.

The chain uses TRBV10-1 and TRBJ2-7; perhaps D is TRBD1 or TRBD2 (5 bases each). The V and J ends lost 5 bases and 3 bases respectively, with 20 bases between them. This CDR3 spans 16 amino acids. Germline V gene lookup returns CDR1 WNHNN and CDR2 SYGVQD (reference sequence). In DNA form, the CDR3 reads TGCGCCAGCAGTTCTTCCAAGGCCGGGACCAACTACGAGCAGTACTTC. Translated: CASSSSKAGTNYEQYF.

V is TRBV28 and J is TRBJ2-7; D ambiguous. CDR3 length: 14 amino acids. V was trimmed by 5 bases and J by 0 bases, leaving 11 bases between them. Germline loops: CDR1 MDHEN, CDR2 SYDVKM. The CDR3 nucleotides are TGTGCCAGCAGTGAGTCGGTCAGCTCCTACGAGCAGTACTTC. Protein sequence: CASSESVSSYEQYF.

The chain recombines TRBV27 with TRBJ2-5; 8 bases line up with TRBD2. Germline CDR1 MNHEY, CDR2 SMNVEV (reference sequence). The V gene end was trimmed by 1 base and the J gene end by 4 bases; junction bases not matched to a gene: 20. This CDR3 region has 20 residues. The CDR3 DNA follows: TGTGCCAGCAGTTTATACGGGGGGGCAGTTTATACGGGGCAGCTAGAGACCCAGTACTTC. Amino acid sequence: CASSLYGGAVYTGQLETQYF.

The rearrangement joins TRBV7-2 to TRBJ2-3; TRBD2 matches 15 bases. This CDR3 is built from 17 residues. V was pared by 5 bases and J by 0 bases, with 3 bases of the junction left unmatched. The germline CDR1 and CDR2 sequences are SGHTA and FQGNSA. CDR3 region: CASSLGTSGGSTDTQYF. The CDR3 coding sequence is TGTGCCAGCAGCCTCGGGACTAGCGGGGGGAGCACAGATACGCAGTATTTT. The complete variable domain, with remaining parts taken from reference TRBV7-2 and TRBJ2-3, reads GAGVSQSPSNKVTEKGKDVELRCDPISGHTALYWYRQSLGQGLEFLIYFQGNSAPDKSGLPSDRFSAERTGGSVSTLTIQRTQQEDSAVYLCASSLGTSGGSTDTQYFGPGTRLTVL.

This clone turned up a few times. This chain links TRBV7-9 with TRBJ2-5; 8 bases match TRBD1. The CDR3 covers 12 residues. V gave up 10 bases and J gave up 2 bases; unmatched junction bases: 3. CDR1 is SEHNR, CDR2 FQNEAQ, per germline (reference sequence). CDR3 loop: CATRTGQETQYF. CDR3 in DNA: TGTGCCACCCGGACAGGGCAAGAGACCCAGTACTTC. Using reference TRBV7-9 and TRBJ2-5 for the parts outside the CDR3, the full variable domain is DTGVSQNPRHKITKRGQNVTFRCDPISEHNRLYWYRQTLGQGPEFLTYFQNEAQLEKSRLLSDRFSAERPKGSFSTLEIQRTEQGDSAMYLCATRTGQETQYFGPGTRLLVL.

J is TRBJ2-1 and V is TRBV12-5; D is perhaps TRBD1 (5 bases). The germline V gene encodes CDR1 LGHNT and CDR2 FRNRAP. This CDR3 spans 14 amino acids. The ends were cut back, 3 bases at V and 7 bases at J, with 13 bases in the middle. The CDR3 DNA is TGTGCTAGTGGTTTCAGGGATTTCCGTAATGAGCAGTTCTTC. This translates into CASGFRDFRNEQFF.

This chain links TRBV7-2 with TRBJ1-1, with no clear D. The V gene's germline CDR1 is SGHTA and CDR2 FQGNSA. V was cut by 5 bases and J by 1 base, with 11 bases left in between. This CDR3 is 14 amino acids long. This CDR3 is CASSPYWRNTEAFF. The CDR3 nucleotides read TGTGCCAGCAGCCCATATTGGAGGAACACTGAAGCTTTCTTT. Full variable domain (outside the CDR3, taken from reference TRBV7-2 and TRBJ1-1): GAGVSQSPSNKVTEKGKDVELRCDPISGHTALYWYRQSLGQGLEFLIYFQGNSAPDKSGLPSDRFSAERTGGSVSTLTIQRTQQEDSAVYLCASSPYWRNTEAFFGQGTRLTVV.

The J gene is TRBJ1-3, the V gene TRBV7-8; D gene uncertain. This CDR3 comprises 15 residues. Trimming stripped 0 bases from V and 4 bases from J, with 10 bases between. Germline V CDR1 and CDR2: SGHVS, FQNEAQ. CDR3 coding DNA: TGTGCCAGCAGCTTAGCGCTGGGCAGAGGAAACACCATATATTTT. This encodes CASSLALGRGNTIYF.

The V and J genes are TRBV7-9 and TRBJ1-2; TRBD1 agrees at 10 bases. The V segment lost 9 bases and the J segment 3 bases; nucleotides outside the gene matches: 10. Germline assignment: CDR1 SEHNR and CDR2 FQNEAQ (reference sequence). The CDR3 is made up of 15 amino acids. The CDR3 reads CASSVAGQGDYGYTF. Written as DNA, the CDR3 is TGTGCCAGTAGCGTTGCAGGACAGGGGGACTATGGCTACACCTTC.

This chain joins TRBV7-3 and TRBJ2-1; TRBD1 might be the D (6 bases). With 3 bases removed from V and 3 bases from J, the gap between germline ends came to 9 bases. CDR1 is SGHTA and CDR2 is FQGTGA in the germline V gene. This CDR3 is 14 amino acids long. Written as DNA, the CDR3 is TGTGCCAGCAGCTTCCAGGGGAACTACAATGAGCAGTTCTTC. Its protein product is CASSFQGNYNEQFF.

The chain is built from TRBV29-1 and TRBJ1-4; 7 bases fit TRBD1. From germline, CDR1 is SQVTM and CDR2 ANQGSEA. J gave up 0 bases and V 7 bases, and 17 bases lay outside the gene matches. This CDR3 spans 18 amino acids. CDR3 nucleotides: TGCAGCGCCGTCGGGACAGCTGACAAGTTTGCAACTAATGAAAAACTGTTTTTT. It is translated as CSAVGTADKFATNEKLFF. Based on the CDR3 plus reference TRBV29-1 and TRBJ1-4, the full variable domain is SAVISQKPSRDICQRGTSLTIQCQVDSQVTMMFWYRQQPGQSLTLIATANQGSEATYESGFVIDKFPISRPNLTFSTLTVSNMSPEDSSIYLCSAVGTADKFATNEKLFFGSGTQLSVL.

The chain joins TRBV7-6 to TRBJ2-7; possibly TRBD1 for D (6 bases). This CDR3 comprises 17 residues. V was cut by 2 bases and J by 3 bases, with 20 bases left in between. Germline V lookup: CDR1 SGHVS, CDR2 FNYEAQ. The CDR3 region has the DNA TGTGCCAGCAGCTTAATACGGCCCTGGGGGCAACACTACGAGCAGTACTTC. This codes for CASSLIRPWGQHYEQYF.

The J gene is TRBJ1-2, the V gene TRBV18; D ambiguous. This CDR3 contains 17 residues. Germline V lookup: CDR1 KGHSH, CDR2 LQKENI. The germline V and J ends were trimmed by 3 bases and 4 bases, with 21 bases remaining between them. DNA for the CDR3: TGTGCCAGCTCACCGGACGGCAGCTTCGTTAAAGTCTATGGCTACACCTTC. It encodes CASSPDGSFVKVYGYTF.

This clone came up once. CDR3 bases: TGTGCCAGCAGTTTATCGGGGTCCGGGACCGGGGAGCTGTTTTTT. Translated, it gives CASSLSGSGTGELFF. The chain carries TRBV28 and TRBJ2-2; D may be TRBD2 (5 bases). Germline V gene lookup returns CDR1 MDHEN and CDR2 SYDVKM. The CDR3 covers 15 residues. The V gene lost 1 base and the J gene lost 5 bases, with 11 bases spanning the gap.

The rearrangement links TRBV18 to TRBJ2-5; no clear D. The end of the DNA fits TRBJ2-7 better, so the J call may be wrong. In germline, CDR1 is KGHSH, CDR2 LQKENI. The CDR3 has 13 residues. The CDR3 reads CASSPRPSYEQYF. As DNA, the CDR3 is TGTGCCAGCTCACCACGGCCTTCCTACGAGCAGTACTTC.

The V call is TRBV2, the J call TRBJ2-1, with a weak D call TRBD2 (6 bases). The germline gives CDR1 SNHLY, CDR2 FYNNEI. Trimming shortened V by 5 bases and J by 9 bases, and 14 bases separated the two germline ends. The CDR3 runs 13 residues. The CDR3 DNA reads TGTGCCAGCAGTCCGTCAAGGGAGGCTGAGCAGTTCTTC. It yields the protein CASSPSREAEQFF. The entire variable domain, with the rest obtained from reference TRBV2 and TRBJ2-1, is as follows: EPEVTQTPSHQVTQMGQEVILRCVPISNHLYFYWYRQILGQKVEFLVSFYNNEISEKSEIFDDQFSVERPDGSNFTLKIRSTKLEDSAMYFCASSPSREAEQFFGPGTRLTVL.

This chain connects TRBV7-2 to TRBJ1-5; 7 bases match TRBD1. This CDR3 is 14 amino acids long. V was clipped by 4 bases and J by 6 bases; unmatched bases: 6. The V gene's germline CDR1 is SGHTA and CDR2 FQGNSA. CDR3 protein: CASSSGRGLQPQHF. DNA for the CDR3: TGTGCCAGCAGCTCTGGGAGGGGGCTTCAGCCCCAGCATTTT.

The J gene is TRBJ1-1, the V gene TRBV2; no clear D. This CDR3 is 11 amino acids long. V lost 3 bases to trimming and J lost 8 bases, with 7 bases between them. Per germline, CDR1 SNHLY and CDR2 FYNNEI. CDR3 in amino acids: CASSEFSEAFF. CDR3 DNA sequence: TGTGCCAGCAGTGAGTTCTCGGAAGCTTTCTTT.

Here the CDR3 DNA reads TGTGCCAGTAGTATATCAGACAGGGGCACTGAAGCTTTCTTT. It specifies CASSISDRGTEAFF. The chain recombines TRBV19 with TRBJ1-1; the match to TRBD1 covers 8 bases. The V gene's germline CDR1 is LNHDA and CDR2 SQIVND (reference sequence). CDR3 length: 14 amino acids. J lost 4 bases, V lost 2 bases, and 3 bases had no gene match.

The rearrangement joins TRBV7-9 to TRBJ1-1, with 7 bases matching TRBD1. CDR1 and CDR2 (germline): SEHNR, FQNEAQ (reference sequence). J lost 5 bases, V lost 1 base, and 4 bases had no gene match. The CDR3 is 14 residues long. The chain's CDR3 is CASSLESGGTEAFF. The CDR3, as DNA: TGTGCCAGCAGCTTAGAATCAGGGGGGACTGAAGCTTTCTTT.